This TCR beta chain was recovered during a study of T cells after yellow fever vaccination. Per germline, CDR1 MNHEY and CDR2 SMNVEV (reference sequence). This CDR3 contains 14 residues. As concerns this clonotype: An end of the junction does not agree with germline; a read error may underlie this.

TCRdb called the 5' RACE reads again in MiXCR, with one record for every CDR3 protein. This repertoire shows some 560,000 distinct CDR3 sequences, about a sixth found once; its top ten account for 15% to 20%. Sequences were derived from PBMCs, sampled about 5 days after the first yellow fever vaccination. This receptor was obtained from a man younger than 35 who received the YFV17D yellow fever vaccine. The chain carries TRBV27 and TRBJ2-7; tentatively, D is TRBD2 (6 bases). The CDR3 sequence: CGSSFRGDSYEQYF. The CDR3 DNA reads TGTGGCAGCAGTTTTCGCGGGGATTCCTACGAGCAGTACTTC.